This T cell receptor beta chain was sequenced in a study of cytomegalovirus exposure and HLA in healthy donors. Study findings and constraints: Later on, a genetic analysis was performed. It linked a missense variant in DCLRE1C with V- and J-gene trimming of TCR beta. Solely CMV serostatus was available to characterize immune exposure. Sequences of the TCR beta chain were said to predict the HLA-A and HLA-B alleles of most subjects accurately.

In the case of this clone: What it binds is unknown.

The V segment lost 1 base and the J segment 4 bases; nucleotides outside the gene matches: 14. Per the germline V gene, CDR1 is MNHEY and CDR2 is SMNVEV (reference sequence). The CDR3 totals 19 residues. In the PCR, 60 Vbeta and 13 Jbeta primers were used. Libraries were prepared by immunoSEQ multiplex PCR; TCRdb keeps only in-frame clonotypes and omits some of them. Here the sample table reports 65,000 to 85,000 clones. The specimen was PBMCs. The sequence derives from a woman in her sixties in good health and CMV-seronegative. The chain recombines TRBV27 with TRBJ2-1; TRBD2 aligns across 9 bases. The CDR3: CASSLLTSGGPNQYNEQFF. The CDR3 region has the DNA TGTGCCAGCAGTTTATTGACTAGCGGAGGGCCGAATCAGTACAATGAGCAGTTCTTC.